Here is one T cell receptor beta chain with its context. Its antigen is unidentified. Treatment meaning: roughly ten-day PBMC culture with coronavirus spike peptide pools or control peptides (ViraFEST assay). The data were obtained in a study of vaccination and CD4 T cells after COVID-19. Across the study: Overlapping SARS-CoV-2, HCoV-NL63, HCoV-OC43 and HCoV-229E spike peptides were used to stimulate cells.

The CDR3 is 15 residues long. Trimming took 2 bases from V and 2 from J, leaving 13 bases between them. CDR1 and CDR2 (germline): SGHNT, YYREEE (reference sequence). The study sequenced cultured CD4+ T cell DNA using the Oncomine TCR Beta short-read assay. MiXCR, applied by TCRdb to the PCR reads, yields one record per CDR3 protein. The table shows roughly 20,000 distinct CDR3 sequences, with roughly 73% occurring only once. This receptor was taken from a human donor who received a COVID-19 vaccine. This specimen consisted of CD4+ T cells from blood, cultured in vitro, obtained after SARS-CoV-2 vaccination. The rearrangement joins TRBV5-4 to TRBJ1-2; possible D gene TRBD1, 5 bases. CDR3 region: CASSLQATGNYGYTF. CDR3 DNA sequence: TGTGCCAGCAGCTTACAGGCCACGGGGAACTATGGCTACACCTTC. Complete variable domain (other parts from reference TRBV5-4 and TRBJ1-2): ETGVTQSPTHLIKTRGQQVTLRCSSQSGHNTVSWYQQALGQGPQFIFQYYREEENGRGNFPPRFSGLQFPNYSSELNVNALELDDSALYLCASSLQATGNYGYTFGSGTRLTVV.